Detailed here is one T cell receptor (beta chain). As yet, its antigen is unknown. V was pared by 5 bases and J by 1 base, with 17 bases between. The CDR3 has 16 residues. From germline, CDR1 is SGHAT and CDR2 FQNNGV. Method: immunoSEQ multiplex PCR; TCRdb's copy keeps in-frame clones and lacks some. Seen here are under 15,000 clones, approximately 85% observed once, and the top ten hold roughly 3.7%. The data are from a study of tumor-infiltrating lymphocytes in localized non-small cell lung cancer. Turning to the study itself: Resected tumor was paired with non-adjacent uninvolved lung from the same patient. Study results and limitations: Higher tumor T cell infiltration than in uninvolved lung was supported by TCRbeta sequencing. Immunotypes IM1 and IM2 had similar TCR-derived T-cell fractions. TCR sequencing covered a subset of patients with enough tissue.

The receptor's source is a human donor with non-small cell lung cancer. Sequencing was carried out using uninvolved lung tissue not adjacent to the tumor. The chain has TRBV11-2 and TRBJ2-5; D call uncertain. CDR3 amino acids: CASSHRRSRVQETQYF. As DNA, the CDR3 is TGTGCCAGCAGCCACCGAAGATCTAGGGTCCAAGAGACCCAGTACTTC. Variable domain in full (rest from reference TRBV11-2 and TRBJ2-5): EAGVAQSPRYKIIEKRQSVAFWCNPISGHATLYWYQQILGQGPKLLIQFQNNGVVDDSQLPKDRFSAERLKGVDSTLKIQPAKLEDSAVYLCASSHRRSRVQETQYFGPGTRLLVL.